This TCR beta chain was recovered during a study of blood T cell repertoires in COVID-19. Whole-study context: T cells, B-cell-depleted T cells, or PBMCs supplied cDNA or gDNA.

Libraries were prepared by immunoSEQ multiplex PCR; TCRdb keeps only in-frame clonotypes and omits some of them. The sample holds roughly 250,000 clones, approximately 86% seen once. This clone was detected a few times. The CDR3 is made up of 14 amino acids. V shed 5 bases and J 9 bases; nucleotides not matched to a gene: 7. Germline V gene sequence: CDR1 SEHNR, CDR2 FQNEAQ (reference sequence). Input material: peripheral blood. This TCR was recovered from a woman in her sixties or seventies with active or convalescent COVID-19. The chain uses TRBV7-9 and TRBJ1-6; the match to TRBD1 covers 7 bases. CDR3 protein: CASSPGGNSSPLHF. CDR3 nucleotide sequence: TGTGCCAGCAGCCCAGGGGGTAATTCTTCACCCCTCCACTTT.